These 23 T cell receptor beta chains were sequenced from one sample in a study of beta chain features in type 1 diabetes. Expressed TCRB transcripts were sequenced after all isolated RNA was converted to cDNA. Here immunoSEQ multiplex PCR was the method, and the copy in TCRdb shows in-frame clones only, minus some. The data hold 250,000 to 350,000 clones, with about 14% observed a single time. Sequencing was carried out using central memory CD4+ T cells from blood. The receptors derive from a man aged 25 to 40 in good health.

The chain couples TRBV5-4 to TRBJ2-5; D is tentatively TRBD1 or TRBD2 (5 bases each). Trimming cost V 7 bases and J 5 bases, with 12 bases left between them. The CDR3 runs to 12 residues. Germline V CDR1 and CDR2: SGHNT, YYREEE (reference sequence). CDR3 region: CASSLGDETQYF. Here the CDR3 DNA reads TGTGCCAGCTCCCTGGGGGACGAGACCCAGTACTTC.

The V and J genes are TRBV6-1 and TRBJ2-1; D perhaps matches TRBD1 (5 bases). Germline V gene data show CDR1 as MNHNS and CDR2 as SASEGT. V lost 10 bases and J 8 bases, leaving 12 bases between the germline ends. The CDR3 length is 11 residues. The CDR3 here is CATQRTYEQFF. The DNA of the CDR3 is TGTGCCACCCAAAGGACATATGAGCAGTTCTTC.

The CDR3 DNA reads as TGTGCCAGCAGCTTAGGGACGGGAGATACGCAGTATTTT. Protein: CASSLGTGDTQYF. The J gene is TRBJ2-3, the V gene TRBV7-9; D call uncertain. The CDR3 is 13 amino acids. Trimming pared 1 base from V and 5 bases from J, leaving 7 bases between. In germline, CDR1 is SEHNR, CDR2 FQNEAQ (reference sequence).

This clone has a handful of counts. The chain links TRBV19 to TRBJ2-5, with D uncertain. Per germline, CDR1 LNHDA and CDR2 SQIVND (reference sequence). With 7 bases removed from V and 2 bases from J, the gap between germline ends came to 11 bases. This CDR3 spans 13 amino acids. CDR3 sequence reads: CASNGGIQETQYF. Written as DNA, the CDR3 is TGTGCCAGTAACGGCGGAATTCAAGAGACCCAGTACTTC.

The rearrangement joins TRBV6-6 to TRBJ2-3; 7 nucleotides agree with TRBD1. The germline gives CDR1 MNHNY, CDR2 SVGAGI (reference sequence). The CDR3 runs 15 residues. J gave up 2 bases and V 0 bases, and 2 bases lay outside the gene matches. The chain's CDR3 is CASSYSGQNTDTQYF. Here the CDR3 DNA reads TGTGCCAGCAGTTACTCGGGACAGAACACAGATACGCAGTATTTT.

This rearrangement joins TRBV28 to TRBJ2-6; TRBD1 or TRBD2 may be the D gene (6 bases each). This CDR3 is built from 15 residues. Germline loops: CDR1 MDHEN, CDR2 SYDVKM. V was clipped by 6 bases and J by 5 bases, with 14 bases between them. CDR3 nucleotide sequence: TGTGCCAGCAGGGCGGGACAACTCTGGGCCAACGTCCTGACTTTC. It is translated as CASRAGQLWANVLTF.

This clone was detected a few times. The J gene is TRBJ2-1, the V gene TRBV4-2, with 8 bases fitting TRBD2. Per germline, CDR1 LGHNA and CDR2 YNFKEQ. V was pared by 0 bases and J by 5 bases, with 6 bases of the junction left unmatched. The CDR3 consists of 16 residues. In nucleotides, the CDR3 is TGTGCCAGCAGCCAAGAGGGAACGGGGGGGAACAATGAGCAGTTCTTC. Amino acids: CASSQEGTGGNNEQFF.

The CDR3, as DNA: TGTGCCAGCATCCAGACTAGCGGGGTGATAACCGGGGAGCTGTTTTTT. It yields the protein CASIQTSGVITGELFF. This chain joins TRBV7-2 and TRBJ2-2, with 11 bases fitting TRBD2. V lost 7 bases, J lost 5 bases, and 9 bases stayed unmatched. The CDR3 length is 16 residues. Germline CDR1 SGHTA, CDR2 FQGNSA.

The V call is TRBV7-2, the J call TRBJ2-4; D remains ambiguous. Per germline, CDR1 SGHTA and CDR2 FQGNSA. The CDR3 runs 14 residues. V shed 5 bases and J shed 1 base, with 9 bases lying between them. The CDR3 reads CASSPVAAKNIQYF. CDR3 sequence (DNA): TGTGCCAGCAGCCCCGTGGCGGCCAAAAACATTCAGTACTTC. Full variable domain (remainder filled in from reference TRBV7-2 and TRBJ2-4): GAGVSQSPSNKVTEKGKDVELRCDPISGHTALYWYRQSLGQGLEFLIYFQGNSAPDKSGLPSDRFSAERTGGSVSTLTIQRTQQEDSAVYLCASSPVAAKNIQYFGAGTRLSVL.

V and J are TRBV7-8 and TRBJ1-5; a possible D gene is TRBD1 (6 bases). The germline V gene has CDR1 SGHVS and CDR2 FQNEAQ. V lost 3 bases, J lost 7 bases, and 13 bases lay in between. CDR3 length: 14 amino acids. CDR3 sequence reads: CASSFSVGGQPQHF. For the CDR3, the DNA is TGTGCCAGCAGCTTTTCGGTAGGGGGACAGCCCCAGCATTTT.

The chain recombines TRBV28 with TRBJ2-7; D ambiguous. The CDR3 consists of 12 residues. CDR1 is MDHEN and CDR2 is SYDVKM in the germline V gene. Trimming shortened V by 4 bases and J by 3 bases, and 7 bases separated the two germline ends. The CDR3 loop is CASSYSDYEQYV. The CDR3 nucleotides are TGTGCCAGCAGTTACAGCGACTACGAGCAGTACGTC.

This chain uses TRBV5-1 with TRBJ2-3; D is ambiguous. V was clipped by 2 bases and J by 3 bases, with 13 bases between them. This CDR3 is built from 15 residues. CDR1 SGHRS and CDR2 YFSETQ come from the germline V gene. The CDR3 nucleotides are TGCGCCAGCAGCTTTCAGTCCGTCGTGACAGATACGCAGTATTTT. Protein sequence: CASSFQSVVTDTQYF. The whole variable domain, filled in from reference TRBV5-1 and TRBJ2-3, reads KAGVTQTPRYLIKTRGQQVTLSCSPISGHRSVSWYQQTPGQGLQFLFEYFSETQRNKGNFPGRFSGRQFSNSRSEMNVSTLELGDSALYLCASSFQSVVTDTQYFGPGTRLTVL.

The chain carries TRBV11-2 and TRBJ2-1, with 9 bases aligning to TRBD2. From germline, CDR1 is SGHAT and CDR2 FQNNGV. Trimming at V came to 0 bases and at J to 6 bases, leaving 6 bases not matched to a gene. The CDR3 runs 16 residues. CDR3 bases: TGTGCCAGCAGCTTAGATCGACAGCGGGAGGCCAATGAGCAGTTCTTC. This encodes CASSLDRQREANEQFF.

In its sample, this clone was seen a few times. This sequence joins TRBV2 and TRBJ1-2; 7 nucleotides line up with TRBD1. Germline V gives CDR1 SNHLY, CDR2 FYNNEI. V lost 6 bases, J lost 2 bases, and 3 bases stayed unmatched. The length of the CDR3 is 13 residues. CDR3 region: CASSPTGNYGYTF. The CDR3 DNA follows: TGTGCCAGCAGCCCGACAGGGAACTATGGCTACACCTTC.

The chain joins TRBV7-9 to TRBJ2-7; D is perhaps TRBD1 (5 bases). Trimming removed 1 base at V and 5 bases at J, with 9 bases between. Germline V gene sequence: CDR1 SEHNR, CDR2 FQNEAQ (reference sequence). This CDR3 spans 13 amino acids. CDR3 protein: CASSLEGPNEQYF. CDR3 in DNA: TGTGCCAGCAGCTTAGAGGGGCCTAACGAGCAGTACTTC.

This clone turned up a few times. The chain employs TRBV4-2 and TRBJ1-1; tentative D call: TRBD1 (5 bases). This CDR3 has 16 residues. The V gene lost 2 bases and the J gene lost 5 bases, with 18 bases spanning the gap. Germline values: CDR1 LGHNA, CDR2 YNFKEQ. CDR3 coding DNA: TGTGCCAGCAGCCAAACTCCGGGAGGGGTACGGACTGAAGCTTTCTTT. This gives the protein CASSQTPGGVRTEAFF.

This clone was seen a few times. The rearrangement uses TRBV5-1 and TRBJ2-7, with no clear D. The CDR3 extends over 13 amino acids. Trimming removed 0 bases at V and 3 bases at J, with 7 bases between. CDR1 and CDR2 from the germline V gene are SGHRS and YFSETQ. CDR3 protein: CASSLAGLYEQYF. CDR3 DNA: TGCGCCAGCAGCTTGGCAGGTCTCTACGAGCAGTACTTC.

This clone was seen repeatedly, ten times or more. This chain connects TRBV5-6 to TRBJ2-6; tentatively, D is TRBD1 (5 bases). The CDR3 consists of 17 residues. V lost 4 bases, J lost 3 bases, and 17 bases lay in between. Germline V lookup: CDR1 SGHDT, CDR2 YYEEEE. CDR3 DNA sequence: TGTGCCAGCAGCCTAATTATAACAGGTTATGGGGCCAACGTCCTGACTTTC. Amino acids: CASSLIITGYGANVLTF.

The chain couples TRBV10-3 to TRBJ1-3; 8 bases fit TRBD1. In germline, CDR1 is ENHRY, CDR2 SYGVKD. This CDR3 spans 15 amino acids. Trimming removed 5 bases from V and 1 base from J; junction bases left unmatched: 4. The CDR3 DNA is TGTGCCATCAGTACAACAGGGGGATCTGGAAACACCATATATTTT. Encoded protein: CAISTTGGSGNTIYF.

This clone was observed a few times. The gene calls are TRBV6-5 and TRBJ1-5; D gene uncertain. Trimming took 6 bases from V and 4 from J, leaving 16 bases between them. This CDR3 spans 15 amino acids. The germline CDR1 and CDR2 sequences are MNHEY and SVGAGI. The CDR3 bases are TGTGCCAGCAGCCCGACCTGGAAGTCAAATCAGCCCCAGCATTTT. It encodes CASSPTWKSNQPQHF.

The V and J genes are TRBV5-1 and TRBJ1-4, with D uncertain. V was trimmed by 4 bases and J by 0 bases, leaving 10 bases between them. Germline V gives CDR1 SGHRS, CDR2 YFSETQ. This CDR3 contains 15 residues. Here the CDR3 reads CASSSSAATNEKLFF. The CDR3 DNA follows: TGCGCCAGCAGCAGCTCGGCAGCAACTAATGAAAAACTGTTTTTT.

This clone was recorded at least ten times. The V and J genes are TRBV19 and TRBJ2-2, with D possibly matching TRBD1 (5 bases). The V gene lost 6 bases and the J gene lost 2 bases, with 13 bases spanning the gap. This CDR3 comprises 15 residues. Germline V CDR1 and CDR2: LNHDA, SQIVND (reference sequence). The CDR3: CASRRQPDNTGELFF. In nucleotides, the CDR3 is TGTGCCAGTAGGCGACAGCCGGACAACACCGGGGAGCTGTTTTTT. The full variable domain, completed using reference TRBV19 and TRBJ2-2, is DGGITQSPKYLFRKEGQNVTLSCEQNLNHDAMYWYRQDPGQGLRLIYYSQIVNDFQKGDIAEGYSVSREKKESFPLTVTSAQKNPTAFYLCASRRQPDNTGELFFGEGSRLTVL.

V is TRBV15 and J is TRBJ2-5; weak D call: TRBD2 (5 bases). V was shortened by 0 bases and J by 7 bases, with 18 bases between the two germline ends. Germline CDR1 LNHNV, CDR2 YYDKDF (reference sequence). The CDR3 totals 16 residues. For the CDR3, the DNA is TGTGCCACCAGCAGAGATCCCCCGGGGTCTGACGTGACCCAGTACTTC. Protein sequence: CATSRDPPGSDVTQYF.